This T cell receptor beta chain was captured in a study of molecular identifiers for immune sequencing clone quantification. General study results and limits: Clones above 20 RNA copies held over 97% of effector molecules, under 1% in naive cells. Highly expanded clone sizes could be underestimated by identical TCR molecules that share a barcode.

This clonotype was detected a few times. Its cognate antigen is unknown. Both previously described methods and listed TCR primers were employed to make bulk TCR libraries. Each CDR3 protein is one row after TCRdb ran MiXCR on the PCR reads. The table records under 650,000 distinct CDR3 sequences, roughly 21% of them present only once. CDR1 DFQATT and CDR2 SNEGSKA come from the germline V gene (reference sequence). This CDR3 has 13 residues. V lost 3 bases to trimming and J lost 2 bases, with 10 bases between them. Sorting selected naive CD8 T cells with a CD8+CD4-CCR7+CD45RA+ phenotype. The sample consisted of naive CD8+ T cells from blood, with Jurkat cell RNA spiked in. Subset described: FACS-sorted CD8+CD4-CCR7+CD45RA+ naive T cells. The V and J genes are TRBV20-1 and TRBJ1-2; D remains unclear. The receptor was derived from a human donor in good health. Some libraries in this study had Jurkat cell RNA spiked in. Here the CDR3 DNA reads TGCAGTGCTAGTACCCTCGCCAACTATGGCTACACCTTC. It encodes CSASTLANYGYTF.